Listed here are 5 T cell receptor beta chains from one sample, sequenced in a study of blood T cell repertoires in COVID-19. This table comes from immunoSEQ multiplex PCR, and its TCRdb copy is limited to in-frame clones, with some not included. The profile covers under 250,000 clones, with roughly 81% appearing a single time and roughly 2.8% taken by the ten largest. The specimen sequenced was peripheral blood. The receptor source for this set is a man over 45 who had recovered from COVID-19.

The V call is TRBV11-2, the J call TRBJ1-2, with TRBD1 as a possible D gene (6 bases). Looked up from germline, CDR1 is SGHAT and CDR2 is FQNNGV. Trimming pared 0 bases from V and 5 bases from J, leaving 13 bases between. The CDR3 has 15 residues. CDR3 nucleotides: TGTGCCAGCAGCTTAGAAAATAACAGGGTTTATGGCTACACCTTC. Its translation: CASSLENNRVYGYTF.

The rearrangement joins TRBV18 to TRBJ2-1, with 12 bases fitting TRBD1. Germline CDR1 is KGHSH and CDR2 is LQKENI. The CDR3 is made up of 15 amino acids. V gave up 6 bases and J gave up 8 bases; unmatched junction bases: 8. CDR3 nucleotide sequence: TGTGCCAGCTCCCATGGGACAGGGGGCTTGGATGAGCAGTTCTTC. It translates to CASSHGTGGLDEQFF.

The chain joins TRBV10-3 to TRBJ2-7, with D perhaps TRBD2 (7 bases). Trimming took 10 bases from V and 0 from J, leaving 19 bases between them. The CDR3 runs to 15 residues. Looked up from germline, CDR1 is ENHRY and CDR2 is SYGVKD. The CDR3 here is CATRFGEGVSYEQYF. The CDR3 DNA sequence: TGTGCCACCAGGTTCGGGGAGGGGGTCTCCTACGAGCAGTACTTC.

This clone has more than one count but fewer than ten. Other DNA sequences within the sample encode an identical CDR3. The chain carries TRBV24-1 and TRBJ1-5, with 7 bases that match TRBD1. Germline V gene sequence: CDR1 KGHDR, CDR2 SFDVKD. V was clipped by 2 bases and J by 4 bases; unmatched bases: 4. The CDR3 sequence is 15 residues long. The CDR3 DNA follows: TGTGCCACCAGTGATTCCCGACAGGGAAATCAGCCCCAGCATTTT. It is translated as CATSDSRQGNQPQHF.

This rearrangement joins TRBV7-2 to TRBJ2-5; no definite D call. Germline loops: CDR1 SGHTA, CDR2 FQGNSA. V was clipped by 5 bases and J by 0 bases, with 13 bases between them. CDR3 length: 15 residues. CDR3 sequence (DNA): TGTGCCAGCAGCCCCTCGGCGGCGTACCAAGAGACCCAGTACTTC. Its protein product is CASSPSAAYQETQYF.